This TCR beta chain was sequenced for a study of identifying expanded T cells in peripheral blood. Study-wide results and limits: Clone count variance between approximately 2-week samples rose with total template count.

On this clone: Its matching antigen is unknown.

Healthy donors had no documented immune events, such as infections, while sampled. Losses at the gene ends were 5 bases for V and 7 bases for J; bases not matched to a gene: 7. The germline V gene encodes CDR1 GTSNPN and CDR2 SVGIG (reference sequence). The CDR3 totals 14 residues. Method: immunoSEQ multiplex PCR; TCRdb's copy keeps in-frame clones and lacks some. The data hold 130,000 or so clones, with about 80% observed a single time. J is TRBJ1-6 and V is TRBV30, with TRBD1 matching 8 bases. The source material was blood. This sequence was found in a person aged 18 to 75 in good health. CDR3 nucleotides: TGTGCCTGGGGAATAGACAGGGGAAATTCACCCCTCCACTTT. Amino acids: CAWGIDRGNSPLHF.